What follows are 10 T cell receptor beta chains derived from one specimen sequenced in a study of shared T cell receptors in the human thymus. Produced via immunoSEQ multiplex PCR; TCRdb's table is partial and in-frame only. The table lists a few hundred thousand clones, 85% to 95% of them singletons. Sequencing input: thymocytes. The receptors were sampled from a human donor.

The chain is built from TRBV10-1 and TRBJ2-2; D may be TRBD2 (5 bases). CDR3 length: 13 residues. Germline V CDR1 and CDR2: WNHNN, SYGVQD (reference sequence). Trimming removed 6 bases from V and 5 bases from J, with 10 bases in between. The CDR3 spells CASRGSWTGELFF. The CDR3 nucleotides are TGCGCCAGCAGGGGGAGTTGGACCGGGGAGCTGTTTTTT.

The V gene is TRBV7-3, the J gene TRBJ2-7; D remains ambiguous. Per the germline V gene, CDR1 is SGHTA and CDR2 is FQGTGA. The CDR3 runs to 16 residues. The V end lost 5 bases, the J end lost 2 bases, and 19 bases lay between the germline ends. CDR3: CASSPEENYSPYEQYF. The CDR3 region has the DNA TGTGCCAGCAGCCCTGAAGAGAACTATTCTCCCTACGAGCAGTACTTC.

This clone was seen only once. The chain uses TRBV6-5 and TRBJ2-3, with D possibly being TRBD1 (6 bases). Trimming removed 2 bases at V and 1 base at J, with 13 bases between. There are 16 residues in the CDR3. Germline CDR1 reads MNHEY; CDR2 reads SVGAGI. The CDR3 sequence is CASSYTPQGGTDTQYF. The CDR3 DNA follows: TGTGCCAGCAGTTACACTCCACAGGGAGGCACAGATACGCAGTATTTT.

V is TRBV19 and J is TRBJ2-1, with D possibly being TRBD1 or TRBD2 (6 bases each). The CDR3 consists of 18 residues. Germline V gene sequence: CDR1 LNHDA, CDR2 SQIVND (reference sequence). V lost 4 bases and J lost 3, with 22 bases in between. The CDR3: CASSRGGRAIRDYNEQFF. The CDR3 region has the DNA TGTGCCAGTAGTAGAGGGGGGCGGGCGATACGAGACTACAATGAGCAGTTCTTC.

J is TRBJ1-1 and V is TRBV19, with TRBD1 matching over 7 bases. This CDR3 is built from 11 residues. Trimming took 10 bases from V and 8 from J; bases not matched to a gene: 7. Germline V CDR1 and CDR2: LNHDA, SQIVND (reference sequence). CDR3 sequence reads: CATQDREEAFF. CDR3 in DNA: TGTGCCACCCAAGACAGGGAGGAAGCTTTCTTT.

This sequence joins TRBV28 and TRBJ1-1; 9 bases line up with TRBD1. Trimming at V came to 8 bases and at J to 0 bases, leaving 4 bases not matched to a gene. Germline loops: CDR1 MDHEN, CDR2 SYDVKM. There are 14 residues in the CDR3. The CDR3 DNA follows: TGTGCCAGCCAACAGGGGGCCCTGAACACTGAAGCTTTCTTT. It specifies CASQQGALNTEAFF.

The V and J genes are TRBV27 and TRBJ2-1; TRBD2 matches 12 bases. Per germline, CDR1 MNHEY and CDR2 SMNVEV (reference sequence). V shed 6 bases and J 4 bases; nucleotides not matched to a gene: 7. The CDR3 totals 16 residues. CDR3 protein: CASSELAGGPYNEQFF. The CDR3 nucleotides read TGTGCCAGCAGCGAACTAGCGGGAGGCCCTTACAATGAGCAGTTCTTC.

The chain has TRBV6-6 and TRBJ2-1; TRBD2 aligns across 15 bases. The CDR3 contains 14 residues. After removal of 8 bases from V and 6 bases from J, the junction contained 2 bases not matched to a gene. In germline, CDR1 is MNHNY, CDR2 SVGAGI (reference sequence). The CDR3 coding sequence is TGTGCCAGCCGGGGACTAGCGGGAGGCAATGAGCAGTTCTTC. Its protein product is CASRGLAGGNEQFF.

The rearrangement uses TRBV7-3 and TRBJ1-2; no clear D. The CDR3 extends over 13 amino acids. The V end was cut by 5 bases, the J end by 0 bases, with 7 bases between. CDR1 and CDR2 (germline): SGHTA, FQGTGA. The CDR3 bases are TGTGCCAGCAGCCCGTACACTAACTATGGCTACACCTTC. Translating gives CASSPYTNYGYTF.

The V gene is TRBV28, the J gene TRBJ1-2; 8 bases fit TRBD1. The CDR3 length is 17 residues. Germline-derived CDR1 and CDR2 are MDHEN and SYDVKM. V trimming: 1 base; J trimming: 2 bases; junction bases outside the gene matches: 9. The CDR3 DNA is TGTGCCAGCAGTTTATTAGTGACAGGGGAATCCAACTATGGCTACACCTTC. This encodes CASSLLVTGESNYGYTF.